Below, 26 T cell receptor beta chains from the same sample are listed, as sequenced in a study of blood T cell repertoires in COVID-19. Produced via immunoSEQ multiplex PCR; TCRdb's table is partial and in-frame only. This repertoire shows 95,000 to 110,000 clones, roughly 87% found once; its top ten account for about a sixth. Sequenced material: peripheral blood. These receptor sequences come from a woman aged 80 or over in a cohort sampled during active COVID-19.

V usage is TRBV6-5 and J usage is TRBJ2-7; D possibly corresponds to TRBD1 (6 bases). V lost 7 bases to trimming and J lost 5 bases, with 15 bases between them. CDR1 and CDR2 from the germline V gene are MNHEY and SVGAGI. The CDR3 consists of 13 residues. CDR3 DNA: TGTGCCAGCACGGCAAACAGGGTTGACGAGCAGTACTTC. Protein sequence: CASTANRVDEQYF.

The rearrangement uses TRBV7-9 and TRBJ2-1; D is uncertain. The germline gives CDR1 SEHNR, CDR2 FQNEAQ (reference sequence). There are 12 residues in the CDR3. With 8 bases removed from V and 6 bases from J, the gap between germline ends came to 11 bases. CDR3 sequence (DNA): TGTGCCAGCGGTAGCAATGGCAATGAGCAGTTCTTC. Translated, it gives CASGSNGNEQFF.

J is TRBJ2-1 and V is TRBV28; tentatively, D is TRBD2 (8 bases). This CDR3 has 16 amino acids. The germline V and J ends were trimmed by 4 bases and 8 bases, with 21 bases remaining between them. Germline V gives CDR1 MDHEN, CDR2 SYDVKM. CDR3 sequence: CASSSGGTTSAHEQFF. The CDR3 nucleotides read TGTGCCAGCAGTTCAGGGGGGACGACTAGCGCCCATGAGCAGTTCTTC.

The chain combines TRBV27 with TRBJ2-7; TRBD1 aligns across 8 bases. The CDR3 is 14 residues long. The germline V gene has CDR1 MNHEY and CDR2 SMNVEV (reference sequence). J lost 4 bases, V lost 6 bases, and 8 bases had no gene match. CDR3 region: CASRKPGQEYEQYF. In DNA, the CDR3 is TGTGCCAGCAGGAAACCGGGACAGGAGTACGAGCAGTACTTC.

The V gene is TRBV28, the J gene TRBJ1-2; D may be TRBD1 (6 bases). The germline V and J ends were trimmed by 3 bases and 4 bases, with 9 bases remaining between them. CDR1 is MDHEN and CDR2 is SYDVKM in the germline V gene. The CDR3 has 13 residues. The CDR3 sequence is CASSLTGSYGYTF. CDR3 bases: TGTGCCAGCAGTTTGACAGGTTCCTATGGCTACACCTTC.

The genes are TRBV14 and TRBJ1-3; D might be TRBD1 (5 bases). V lost 4 bases, J lost 0 bases, and 13 bases lay in between. CDR3 size: 16 residues. Germline V lookup: CDR1 SGHDN, CDR2 FVKESK. CDR3: CASSRDSDYSGNTIYF. The CDR3 DNA reads TGTGCCAGCAGCCGAGACAGCGATTACTCTGGAAACACCATATATTTT.

The DNA for the CDR3 is TGTGCCAGCAGTACGGGTGGCAATCAGCCCCAGCATTTT. This gives the protein CASSTGGNQPQHF. The chain combines TRBV28 with TRBJ1-5; no reliable D call. V lost 5 bases and J lost 2, with 7 bases in between. There are 13 residues in the CDR3. Germline loops: CDR1 MDHEN, CDR2 SYDVKM.

The rearrangement uses TRBV5-4 and TRBJ2-7, with a weak D call TRBD2 (6 bases). There are 15 residues in the CDR3. Germline V gene data show CDR1 as SGHNT and CDR2 as YYREEE (reference sequence). V shed 0 bases and J shed 4 bases, with 14 bases lying between them. CDR3 nucleotides: TGTGCCAGCAGCTTGGAACTAGCACCGATGTACGAGCAGTACTTC. It encodes CASSLELAPMYEQYF.

The chain recombines TRBV7-9 with TRBJ2-7; the match to TRBD2 covers 9 bases. The J segment lost 4 bases and the V segment lost 5 bases, leaving 6 bases of the junction unmatched. The CDR3 covers 14 residues. The germline V gene encodes CDR1 SEHNR and CDR2 FQNEAQ (reference sequence). The CDR3 bases are TGTGCCAGCAGCACCGGACTAGCGCTTTACGAGCAGTACTTC. This encodes CASSTGLALYEQYF.

The V call is TRBV27, the J call TRBJ1-6; 7 bases line up with TRBD1. CDR3 size: 14 residues. CDR1 and CDR2 from the germline V gene are MNHEY and SMNVEV (reference sequence). The V gene end was trimmed by 6 bases and the J gene end by 6 bases; junction bases not matched to a gene: 5. The CDR3 reads CASSTGTVNSPLHF. As DNA, the CDR3 is TGTGCCAGCAGCACCGGGACAGTTAATTCACCCCTCCACTTT.

V is TRBV3-1 (or the pseudogene TRBV3-2) and J is TRBJ1-2; 10 nucleotides agree with TRBD1. Germline lookup yields CDR1 LGHDT and CDR2 YNNKEL (reference sequence). With 0 bases clipped from V and 6 bases from J, the junction kept 7 bases outside the gene matches. This CDR3 comprises 16 residues. In DNA, the CDR3 is TGTGCCAGCAGCCAAGATCTTGGAGACAGGGGGCATGGCTACACCTTC. Amino acids: CASSQDLGDRGHGYTF.

In this sample, this clone turned up a few times. This sequence joins TRBV6-4 and TRBJ2-3; maybe TRBD2 (5 bases). Trimming removed 0 bases from V and 4 bases from J, with 5 bases in between. CDR1 is MRHNA and CDR2 is SNTAGT in the germline V gene. The CDR3 consists of 13 residues. Here the CDR3 reads CASSDSGADTQYF. CDR3 coding DNA: TGTGCCAGCAGTGACTCGGGAGCAGATACGCAGTATTTT.

There are a few counts of this clone. The rearrangement joins TRBV25-1 to TRBJ2-2; 10 bases match TRBD2. CDR1 is MGHDK and CDR2 is SYGVNS in the germline V gene. With 3 bases clipped from V and 6 bases from J, the junction kept 13 bases outside the gene matches. The CDR3 loop spans 18 amino acids. For the CDR3, the DNA is TGTGCCAGCAGTGACGACCAGTTAGCGGGAGGAGGTCCCGGGGAGCTGTTTTTT. Amino acid sequence: CASSDDQLAGGGPGELFF.

This chain links TRBV19 with TRBJ1-5; a possible D gene is TRBD1 (5 bases). The germline V and J ends were trimmed by 7 bases and 4 bases, with 20 bases remaining between them. This CDR3 comprises 16 residues. Germline V gives CDR1 LNHDA, CDR2 SQIVND (reference sequence). The CDR3 bases are TGTGCCAGTAAGGGGATCCCAGGGTATGATAATCAGCCCCAGCATTTT. Translated, it gives CASKGIPGYDNQPQHF.

The CDR3 sequence is CASSPGEGGTDTQYF. CDR3 bases: TGTGCCAGCAGCCCCGGGGAGGGAGGCACAGATACGCAGTATTTT. V usage is TRBV11-3 and J usage is TRBJ2-3; 7 nucleotides line up with TRBD2. The CDR3 totals 15 residues. Trimming cost V 5 bases and J 1 base; bases outside gene matches: 6. Germline V gene data show CDR1 as SGHNT and CDR2 as YENEEA.

The chain uses TRBV7-2 and TRBJ1-4, with a tentative D call TRBD1 (5 bases). Trimming cost V 4 bases and J 4 bases, with 13 bases left between them. The CDR3 runs to 15 residues. CDR1 is SGHTA and CDR2 is FQGNSA in the germline V gene. The DNA for the CDR3 is TGTGCCAGCAGCTCATCGCAGGGCCATAATGAAAAACTGTTTTTT. Amino acids: CASSSSQGHNEKLFF.

The rearrangement uses TRBV7-9 and TRBJ1-1; 10 bases map to TRBD1. Germline assignment: CDR1 SEHNR and CDR2 FQNEAQ (reference sequence). With V trimmed by 5 bases and J by 0 bases, 9 bases remained unmatched. CDR3 length: 17 residues. CDR3 region: CASSDAGTGVMNTEAFF. In DNA, the CDR3 is TGTGCCAGCAGCGACGCCGGGACAGGGGTTATGAACACTGAAGCTTTCTTT.

This clone was seen a single time. This chain uses TRBV21-1 with TRBJ2-4; TRBD1 is taken as the D call from the table, unchecked against the DNA. TRBV21-1 corresponds to a pseudogene. This CDR3 has 15 residues. CDR3 in amino acids: CASRKPGQEVNIQYF. DNA of the CDR3: TGTGCCAGCAGGAAACCGGGACAGGAGGTCAACATTCAGTACTTC.

V is TRBV19 and J is TRBJ2-2; 11 bases line up with TRBD2. The CDR3 length is 15 residues. The junction had 5 bases not matched to a gene; V was cut back by 9 bases and J by 2 bases. Germline V gene lookup returns CDR1 LNHDA and CDR2 SQIVND (reference sequence). The CDR3 region is CASVSGGANTGELFF. CDR3 DNA sequence: TGTGCCAGCGTTAGCGGGGGGGCAAACACCGGGGAGCTGTTTTTT.

This clone was detected once. This chain links TRBV11-3 with TRBJ2-2; TRBD2 might be the D (7 bases). Germline-derived CDR1 and CDR2 are SGHNT and YENEEA. Trimming took 5 bases from V and 4 from J, leaving 23 bases between them. The CDR3 has 18 amino acids. The CDR3 nucleotides read TGTGCCAGCAGCCCAGACGGGGGGCGGGGGTTATTCACCGGGGAGCTGTTTTTT. It specifies CASSPDGGRGLFTGELFF.

A single count supports this clone. The chain combines TRBV6-4 with TRBJ1-4; D ambiguous. CDR3 length equals 14 residues. Germline assignment: CDR1 MRHNA and CDR2 SNTAGT. The germline V and J ends were trimmed by 3 bases and 8 bases, with 13 bases remaining between them. The CDR3 region has the DNA TGTGCCAGCAGTGAGTACGAGGGAGCCGAAAAACTGTTTTTT. Translating it yields CASSEYEGAEKLFF.

The rearrangement links TRBV28 to TRBJ2-3; D may be TRBD1 (6 bases). The ends were cut back, 8 bases at V and 6 bases at J, with 21 bases in the middle. Germline CDR1 reads MDHEN; CDR2 reads SYDVKM. The CDR3 totals 15 residues. In DNA form, the CDR3 reads TGTGCCAGCCTGCCTGCAGGGGCACTCGTGGATACGCAGTATTTT. It encodes CASLPAGALVDTQYF.

The rearrangement uses TRBV4-2 and TRBJ2-7; possibly TRBD1 for D (5 bases). Germline CDR1 reads LGHNA; CDR2 reads YNFKEQ. This CDR3 has 15 amino acids. V lost 4 bases and J 4 bases, leaving 17 bases between the germline ends. The CDR3 nucleotides are TGTGCCAGCAGCCCTCGCAGGGCGCGAATATACGAGCAGTACTTC. It is translated as CASSPRRARIYEQYF.

The chain links TRBV28 to TRBJ1-2; the match to TRBD1 covers 8 bases. The V segment lost 8 bases and the J segment 6 bases; nucleotides outside the gene matches: 8. This CDR3 contains 13 residues. The germline CDR1 and CDR2 sequences are MDHEN and SYDVKM. CDR3 in amino acids: CASGTGQVNGYTF. CDR3 coding DNA: TGTGCCAGCGGGACGGGACAGGTTAATGGCTACACCTTC.

The rearrangement links TRBV29-1 to TRBJ2-1; D perhaps matches TRBD1 (7 bases). This CDR3 is built from 18 residues. Per germline, CDR1 SQVTM and CDR2 ANQGSEA. V lost 2 bases, J lost 1 base, and 21 bases lay in between. The CDR3 loop is CSVERRFAGTASYNEQFF. The CDR3 coding sequence is TGCAGCGTTGAAAGGAGGTTTGCGGGGACAGCATCCTACAATGAGCAGTTCTTC.

The V call is TRBV9, the J call TRBJ2-1; D perhaps matches TRBD1 (6 bases). The CDR3 is 15 amino acids. Per germline, CDR1 SGDLS and CDR2 YYNGEE. With 0 bases removed from V and 10 bases from J, the gap between germline ends came to 17 bases. The CDR3 nucleotides are TGTGCCAGCAGCGTAGCTCCTATACAGGGTCAAGAGCAGTTCTTC. It specifies CASSVAPIQGQEQFF.